This T cell receptor beta chain was sequenced in a study of beta chain features in type 1 diabetes (dated by TCRdb to the late 2010s). Study-wide context: Patients and healthy donors did not differ in mean age, gender distribution, total cell number or subset yield. A total of roughly 100 million sorted cells were examined across all samples, and the number of cells per subset was strongly correlated with RNA yield. The study compared TCRB repertoires of sorted circulating CD4+ T cell subsets between recently diagnosed type 1 diabetes patients and matched healthy donors. Regulatory and stem cell-like memory subsets were isolated from only 8 patients and roughly 8 healthy donors, whereas naive and central memory subsets came from all 30 or so donors.

A single peripheral blood draw of 95 to 150 mL on average was collected from each donor into heparinised tubes. Using a panel that included CD45RO, CCR7, CD25, CD127, CD95 and CD27, naive, central memory, regulatory and stem cell-like memory CD4+ T cells were sorted on a BD FACSAria II. Every sorted population had a purity above 98%. PBMCs were isolated immediately by Lymphoprep density gradient centrifugation and stained directly without culture. To minimize batch effects, samples were stained and sorted in pairs, one healthy donor with one patient per experiment. The entire amount of isolated RNA was reverse transcribed using the High Capacity cDNA Reverse Transcription Kit, so the sequenced TCRB transcripts were expressed ones. For stem cell-like memory T cell samples, survey-depth immunoSEQ sequencing was used, averaging about 1.01 million total reads per sample. After sorted cells were lysed in RLT buffer, RNA was extracted with DNase-treated RNeasy Micro or Mini kits, with the choice depending on cell number. To prevent cross-contamination, each cell subset was processed individually, whereas patient and healthy donor samples were processed jointly. The immunoSEQ multiplex PCR was used to amplify TCRB sequences from cDNA, generating 87-bp fragments that spanned the CDR3 region. Sequencing of the amplicons was done on the Illumina HiSeq platform. The published analysis was carried out like this. Synthetic template baselines were used to correct PCR bias computationally, reads within Hamming distance 2 were collapsed, and singletons that could not be merged were discarded. Reads were aligned to IMGT to assign V, D and J genes, CDR3 length, and insertions or deletions at six rearrangement sites. Clonotype counts were normalized to sorted cell number within each subset before computing true diversity and Gini coefficients with the tcR R package. The overlap coefficient, calculated on TCRB nucleotide sequences, was used to quantify repertoire sharing. The source is immuneACCESS, and TCRdb retained only in-frame sequences with V and J called. Part of the clones is not carried over; for the studies checked, unresolved V genes explain less than half of this, and the remainder is unexplained. The V and J calls and clone size are taken from that table; D and trimming were inferred from the DNA. This sample is represented by about 26,000 clones; about 52% of them were singletons. Together, the top ten hold approximately 0.3% of the sample.

Regarding this clone: No antigen is known for it. Base qualities were left out, and no much larger clone turns up one base away.

Overall study outcomes, separate from this receptor: At VDJ recombination sites, patients with type 1 diabetes made fewer insertions and deleted more nucleotides, a pattern implying thymic rearrangement abnormalities. The naive, central memory and regulatory TCRB repertoires appeared to resemble one another more closely among patients than among healthy donors. Only small numbers of individuals were included in the HLA sub-analyses, which left unresolved whether HLA type had any influence on TCRB rearrangement. Sequencing cDNA rather than genomic DNA could over-represent highly expressing activated cells, although activation and CD3 levels did not differ between groups. PCR may preferentially amplify shorter templates, but because patient and control samples were amplified and corrected together, any resulting skew would affect both groups equally. A moderate but significant shortening of TCRB CDR3 length was observed in type 1 diabetes patients in all four CD4+ subsets.

Input material: stem cell memory CD4+ T cells from blood. The sample's cell subset or site label, decoded: stem cell-like memory CD4+ T cells. The sequence was collected from a man aged 25 to 40 with type 1 diabetes.

The DNA reads as follows: TGCGCCAGCAGAGAGACAGGGGGAAATGAAAAACTGTTTTTT. The encoded protein is CASRETGGNEKLFF. In this chain, TRBV4-1 is recombined with TRBJ1-4; TRBD1 agrees with 9 junctional bases. Via the germline V gene, CDR1 is MGHRA and CDR2 YSYEKL. The germline V end is reduced by 6 bases and the J end by 5 bases; junction bases left unmatched: 4. Taken from cysteine to phenylalanine, the CDR3 has 14 residues. Only CDR3 DNA is held: 42 bases, read in frame from base 1.